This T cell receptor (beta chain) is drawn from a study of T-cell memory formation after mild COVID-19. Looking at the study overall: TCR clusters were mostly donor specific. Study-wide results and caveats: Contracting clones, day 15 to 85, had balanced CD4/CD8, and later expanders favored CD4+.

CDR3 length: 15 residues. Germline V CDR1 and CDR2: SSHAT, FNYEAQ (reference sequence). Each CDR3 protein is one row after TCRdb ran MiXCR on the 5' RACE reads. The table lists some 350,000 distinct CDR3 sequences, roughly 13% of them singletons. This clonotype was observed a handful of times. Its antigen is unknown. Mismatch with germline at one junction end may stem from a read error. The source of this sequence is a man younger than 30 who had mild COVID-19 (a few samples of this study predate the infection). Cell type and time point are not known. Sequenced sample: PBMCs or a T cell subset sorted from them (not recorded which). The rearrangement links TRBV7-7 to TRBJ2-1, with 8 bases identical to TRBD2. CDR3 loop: CASSPSPGGGNEQFF. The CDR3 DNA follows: TGTGCTAGCAGCCCCTCTCCCGGGGGGGGCAATGAGCAGTTCTTC.